This T cell receptor (beta chain) was sequenced during a study of T cell responses to AZD1222 COVID-19 vaccine. Concerning this clone itself: Antigen: not known.

Study findings and constraints: Every sample of the repertoires postdated the peak T cell response. Only five or six AZD1222 recipients were seropositive at baseline. Across spike, vaccine-associated CD4 TCRs were found, dominant at 160-218 and 743-854.

Assay used: immunoSEQ multiplex PCR; TCRdb lists only in-frame clones, some missing. The data show roughly 150,000 clones, almost 90% seen once. The TCR was taken from an adult who received the AZD1222 COVID-19 vaccine. Sequences were derived from peripheral blood, sampled 28 days after the second AZD1222 dose.

The CDR3 spells CASRITQPGTGRAYNSPLHF. In nucleotides, the CDR3 is TGTGCCAGCAGAATTACACAGCCCGGGACAGGGAGGGCCTATAATTCACCCCTCCACTTT. The chain employs TRBV28 and TRBJ1-6; 9 bases match TRBD1. V was pared by 6 bases and J by 2 bases, with 17 bases of the junction left unmatched. The CDR3 contains 20 residues. CDR1 and CDR2 (germline): MDHEN, SYDVKM.